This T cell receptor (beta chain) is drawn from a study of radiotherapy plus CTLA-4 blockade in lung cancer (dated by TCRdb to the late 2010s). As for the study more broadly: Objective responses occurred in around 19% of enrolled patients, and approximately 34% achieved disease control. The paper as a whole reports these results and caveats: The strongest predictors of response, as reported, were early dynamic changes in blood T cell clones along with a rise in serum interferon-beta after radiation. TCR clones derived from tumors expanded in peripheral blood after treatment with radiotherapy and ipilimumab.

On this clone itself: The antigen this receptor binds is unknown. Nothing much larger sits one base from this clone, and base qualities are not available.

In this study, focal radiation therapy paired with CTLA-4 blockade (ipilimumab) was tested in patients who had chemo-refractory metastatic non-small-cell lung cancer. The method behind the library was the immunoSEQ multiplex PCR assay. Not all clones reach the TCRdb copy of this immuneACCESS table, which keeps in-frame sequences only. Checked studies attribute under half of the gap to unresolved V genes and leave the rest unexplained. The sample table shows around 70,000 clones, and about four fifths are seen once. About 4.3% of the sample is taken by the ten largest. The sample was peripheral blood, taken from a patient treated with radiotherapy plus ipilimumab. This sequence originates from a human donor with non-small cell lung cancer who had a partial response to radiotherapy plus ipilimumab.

The CDR3 corresponds to CASSGLGQGYYEQYF. The sequence in DNA is TGTGCCAGCAGTGGCCTGGGACAGGGATATTACGAGCAGTACTTC. Recombination linked TRBV27 to TRBJ2-7; TRBD1 fits 9 bases in the junction. Measured from the cysteine to the phenylalanine, the CDR3 is 15 residues long. This entry keeps only the CDR3 DNA: 45 bases, framed from base 1. V lost 5 bases and J lost 4 bases, and the count of bases not matched to a germline gene is 9. The germline V gene (reference sequence) specifies MNHEY as CDR1 and SMNVEV as CDR2.